These 27 T cell receptor beta chains originate from one sample sequenced in a study of cytomegalovirus exposure and HLA in healthy donors. Measured with immunoSEQ multiplex PCR; TCRdb has only the in-frame clones, and not every one. Found here are over 150,000 clones, 75% to 90% of them singletons; the top ten hold under 25%. Sequencing was performed on PBMCs. These receptors were taken from a man younger than 35 in good health and CMV-seropositive.

There are a few counts of this clone. The chain is built from TRBV18 and TRBJ1-2; D not certain. Per germline, CDR1 KGHSH and CDR2 LQKENI. V lost 3 bases, J lost 0 bases, and 8 bases lay in between. This CDR3 has 14 residues. The CDR3 nucleotides read TGTGCCAGCTCACCGAGACGGGCTAACTATGGCTACACCTTC. Translation: CASSPRRANYGYTF.

This clone was seen more than once but under ten times. The rearrangement uses TRBV2 and TRBJ1-2, with unresolved D. Trimming removed 7 bases at V and 6 bases at J, with 9 bases between. This CDR3 contains 11 residues. Germline V gene lookup returns CDR1 SNHLY and CDR2 FYNNEI. For the CDR3, the DNA is TGTGCCAGCAAGGCGGTTGATGGCTACACCTTC. This codes for CASKAVDGYTF.

The chain carries TRBV27 and TRBJ2-3; D ambiguous. The CDR3 extends over 14 amino acids. CDR1 is MNHEY, CDR2 SMNVEV, per germline (reference sequence). V was clipped by 4 bases and J by 7 bases, with 15 bases between them. CDR3 amino acids: CASSSDVADYTQYF. The CDR3 nucleotides read TGTGCCAGCAGTTCCGATGTGGCCGATTATACGCAGTATTTT.

V is TRBV6-6 and J is TRBJ2-5, with 8 bases lining up with TRBD2. V lost 6 bases and J lost 5; bases outside the gene matches: 5. The CDR3 covers 13 residues. Germline-derived CDR1 and CDR2 are MNHNY and SVGAGI (reference sequence). The CDR3 here is CASRLAGGETQYF. For the CDR3, the DNA is TGTGCCAGCAGACTTGCGGGGGGTGAGACCCAGTACTTC.

The rearrangement uses TRBV5-8 and TRBJ2-1, with 10 positions matching TRBD2. The CDR3 spans 14 residues. Germline loops: CDR1 SGHTS, CDR2 YDEGEE. V gave up 9 bases and J gave up 6 bases; unmatched junction bases: 9. CDR3 region: CAITTGTSVNEQFF. CDR3 DNA: TGTGCCATAACTACCGGGACTAGCGTCAATGAGCAGTTCTTC.

The genes are TRBV13 and TRBJ2-7, with 7 bases that match TRBD1. J lost 2 bases, V lost 5 bases, and 6 bases had no gene match. Germline CDR1 reads PRHDT; CDR2 reads FYEKMQ (reference sequence). This CDR3 is built from 14 residues. CDR3 residues: CASSHRDRPYEQYF. The CDR3 DNA is TGTGCCAGCAGCCACCGGGACAGACCCTACGAGCAGTACTTC.

The V and J genes are TRBV30 and TRBJ2-1; no firm D call. The V gene lost 0 bases and the J gene lost 6 bases, with 12 bases spanning the gap. From germline, CDR1 is GTSNPN and CDR2 SVGIG (reference sequence). The CDR3 has 14 amino acids. CDR3: CAWSVELRANEQFF. CDR3 DNA sequence: TGTGCCTGGAGTGTTGAACTACGCGCCAATGAGCAGTTCTTC. The full variable domain, with the rest looked up from reference TRBV30 and TRBJ2-1, is SQTIHQWPATLVQPVGSPLSLECTVEGTSNPNLYWYRQAAGRGLQLLFYSVGIGQISSEVPQNLSASRPQDRQFILSSKKLLLSDSGFYLCAWSVELRANEQFFGPGTRLTVL.

This clone appeared once. The chain recombines TRBV5-6 with TRBJ2-7, with a possible D match to TRBD2 (6 bases). V shed 0 bases and J shed 2 bases, with 12 bases lying between them. The CDR3 is 15 residues long. CDR1 and CDR2 from the germline V gene are SGHDT and YYEEEE. CDR3 bases: TGTGCCAGCAGCTTGGTAGGCGGGGCTCCCTACGAGCAGTACTTC. The encoded protein is CASSLVGGAPYEQYF.

This clone has at least ten counts. The chain links TRBV5-4 to TRBJ2-1; TRBD2 matches at 11 bases. Germline trimming cut 4 bases from V and 6 bases from J; bases unmatched to any gene: 6. The CDR3 is made up of 15 amino acids. Per the germline V gene, CDR1 is SGHNT and CDR2 is YYREEE (reference sequence). This chain's CDR3 is CASSPSGGIRNEQFF. CDR3 in DNA: TGTGCCAGCAGCCCTAGCGGGGGGATTCGCAATGAGCAGTTCTTC.

The CDR3 is CASSNTGGATDTQYF. The CDR3 coding sequence is TGTGCCAGCAGCAACACAGGGGGCGCGACAGATACGCAGTATTTT. J is TRBJ2-3 and V is TRBV7-3, with TRBD1 matching over 9 bases. The CDR3 loop spans 15 amino acids. V shed 5 bases, J shed 3 bases, and the junction held 6 bases outside the gene matches. Per the germline V gene, CDR1 is SGHTA and CDR2 is FQGTGA.

V is TRBV27 and J is TRBJ2-1; a possible D gene is TRBD1 (6 bases). CDR1 and CDR2 from the germline V gene are MNHEY and SMNVEV (reference sequence). CDR3 length: 15 amino acids. V was shortened by 6 bases and J by 7 bases, with 19 bases between the two germline ends. The CDR3 loop reads CASRRFVDSENEQFF. The CDR3 DNA reads as TGTGCCAGCAGGAGATTCGTGGACAGCGAAAATGAGCAGTTCTTC.

This sequence joins TRBV9 and TRBJ1-2, with 7 positions matching TRBD1. Germline V gives CDR1 SGDLS, CDR2 YYNGEE. The ends lost 0 bases at V and 4 bases at J; junction bases unmatched: 6. The CDR3 contains 15 residues. CDR3 protein: CASSVDAGGFYGYTF. In DNA, the CDR3 is TGTGCCAGCAGCGTAGACGCAGGGGGATTCTATGGCTACACCTTC.

V gene TRBV6-5 combines with J gene TRBJ2-2; 11 positions agree with TRBD1. J lost 5 bases, V lost 5 bases, and 4 bases had no gene match. CDR3 size: 15 residues. Per the germline V gene, CDR1 is MNHEY and CDR2 is SVGAGI. The CDR3 spells CASSLRDRGTGELFF. DNA of the CDR3: TGTGCCAGCAGTCTCCGGGACAGGGGGACCGGGGAGCTGTTTTTT.

This chain links TRBV4-3 with TRBJ2-3; no firm D call. The germline CDR1 and CDR2 sequences are LGHNA and YSLEER. V was pared by 0 bases and J by 10 bases, with 11 bases between. The CDR3 contains 13 residues. CDR3 loop: CASSQDLKLAQYF. The CDR3, as DNA: TGCGCCAGCAGCCAAGATCTAAAGTTGGCGCAGTATTTT.

There are many counts of this clone. The junction shows a germline mismatch at one end, possibly a read error. V and J are TRBV4-3 and TRBJ2-7; D uncertain. Germline V gene lookup returns CDR1 LGHNA and CDR2 YSLEER. This CDR3 contains 12 residues. CDR3 bases: TGCGCCAGCAGCCAGGCGTCGGGTTTATTGCACTTC. Translated, it gives CASSQASGLLHF.

The chain has TRBV19 and TRBJ2-2; D not resolved. Trimming cost V 3 bases and J 0 bases, with 8 bases left between them. The CDR3 extends over 15 amino acids. The germline gives CDR1 LNHDA, CDR2 SQIVND (reference sequence). The CDR3 loop is CASSIATPNTGELFF. CDR3 sequence (DNA): TGTGCCAGTAGTATTGCCACACCGAACACCGGGGAGCTGTTTTTT. Full variable domain (missing parts from reference TRBV19 and TRBJ2-2): DGGITQSPKYLFRKEGQNVTLSCEQNLNHDAMYWYRQDPGQGLRLIYYSQIVNDFQKGDIAEGYSVSREKKESFPLTVTSAQKNPTAFYLCASSIATPNTGELFFGEGSRLTVL.

V and J are TRBV5-1 and TRBJ2-3; D is possibly TRBD2 (7 bases). The germline V gene has CDR1 SGHRS and CDR2 YFSETQ. This CDR3 region has 14 residues. V was cut by 0 bases and J by 8 bases, with 13 bases left in between. This CDR3 reads CASSLAERGGTQYF. The CDR3 DNA reads TGCGCCAGCAGCTTGGCCGAAAGGGGGGGTACGCAGTATTTT.

V and J are TRBV21-1 and TRBJ2-1; the D segment call TRBD2 is taken from the table without a DNA check. TRBV21-1 is reported as a pseudogene. This CDR3 comprises 19 residues. CDR3 in amino acids: CASSKGDLTSGRGRREQFF. The DNA for the CDR3 is TGTGCCAGCAGCAAAGGAGACCTAACTAGCGGGAGAGGTCGGCGTGAGCAGTTCTTC.

The CDR3 coding sequence is TGCGCCAGCAGCCAGGGGGGACTAGCGGGCCTCTCCTACGAGCAGTACTTC. It is translated as CASSQGGLAGLSYEQYF. This chain connects TRBV4-1 to TRBJ2-7; TRBD2 matches at 12 bases. Trimming cost V 3 bases and J 0 bases; bases outside gene matches: 6. The CDR3 is 17 residues long. Per germline, CDR1 MGHRA and CDR2 YSYEKL.

The chain recombines TRBV30 with TRBJ2-3, with a possible D match to TRBD2 (7 bases). This CDR3 is built from 15 residues. Trimming stripped 1 base from V and 6 bases from J, with 17 bases between. The germline V gene encodes CDR1 GTSNPN and CDR2 SVGIG (reference sequence). The DNA of the CDR3 is TGTGCCTGGAGTGGGGGCGGGGGCGTCGGGGATACGCAGTATTTT. It yields the protein CAWSGGGGVGDTQYF.

The V and J genes are TRBV7-2 and TRBJ2-1; 8 bases are a match to TRBD2. The CDR3 loop spans 15 amino acids. Unmatched junction bases numbered 7, after V lost 7 bases and J lost 2 bases. CDR1 and CDR2 (germline): SGHTA, FQGNSA. The CDR3 reads CASTGAGGAYNEQFF. The CDR3 nucleotides are TGTGCCAGCACCGGGGCGGGGGGCGCCTACAATGAGCAGTTCTTC.

This clone was counted only a few times. This chain joins TRBV6-6 and TRBJ1-6; TRBD1 matches 9 bases. This CDR3 has 16 residues. Trimming removed 2 bases from V and 5 bases from J; junction bases left unmatched: 4. CDR1 is MNHNY and CDR2 is SVGAGI in the germline V gene (reference sequence). DNA for the CDR3: TGTGCCAGCAGTTACGGACAGGGGAAGCATAATTCACCCCTCCACTTT. This encodes CASSYGQGKHNSPLHF.

This chain joins TRBV2 and TRBJ2-2, with 12 positions matching TRBD2. This CDR3 has 17 amino acids. J was trimmed by 0 bases and V by 6 bases; bases with no gene match: 5. Germline CDR1 is SNHLY and CDR2 is FYNNEI. CDR3 amino acids: CASRGASGRANTGELFF. The CDR3 bases are TGTGCCAGCAGGGGGGCTAGCGGGAGGGCGAACACCGGGGAGCTGTTTTTT. Filled out from reference TRBV2 and TRBJ2-2, the complete variable domain reads EPEVTQTPSHQVTQMGQEVILRCVPISNHLYFYWYRQILGQKVEFLVSFYNNEISEKSEIFDDQFSVERPDGSNFTLKIRSTKLEDSAMYFCASRGASGRANTGELFFGEGSRLTVL.

In its sample, this clone was seen once. The rearrangement joins TRBV18 to TRBJ1-5, with a possible D match to TRBD1 (6 bases). The CDR3 has 16 residues. V lost 4 bases to trimming and J lost 4 bases, with 17 bases between them. CDR1 KGHSH and CDR2 LQKENI come from the germline V gene. The CDR3 reads CASSQTRGGGNQPQHF. The CDR3 region has the DNA TGTGCCAGCTCACAGACTCGGGGGGGCGGGAATCAGCCCCAGCATTTT.

The chain is built from TRBV5-1 and TRBJ2-5, with unresolved D. Germline assignment: CDR1 SGHRS and CDR2 YFSETQ. Trimming left V 0 bases short and J 1 base short, with 10 bases between. The CDR3 totals 15 residues. The CDR3 DNA reads TGCGCCAGCAGCTTGGGAGTGTCAGGCCAAGAGACCCAGTACTTC. The encoded protein is CASSLGVSGQETQYF. The full variable domain, rest sourced from reference TRBV5-1 and TRBJ2-5, is KAGVTQTPRYLIKTRGQQVTLSCSPISGHRSVSWYQQTPGQGLQFLFEYFSETQRNKGNFPGRFSGRQFSNSRSEMNVSTLELGDSALYLCASSLGVSGQETQYFGPGTRLLVL.

In DNA, the CDR3 is TGCGCCAGCAGCCAAGATGCCGGGGGGCGGACTGAAGCTTTCTTT. This codes for CASSQDAGGRTEAFF. The V gene is TRBV4-3, the J gene TRBJ1-1, with D perhaps matching TRBD1 (6 bases). This CDR3 has 15 residues. Trimming took 0 bases from V and 5 from J, leaving 13 bases between them. Germline CDR1 is LGHNA and CDR2 is YSLEER.

The rearrangement uses TRBV5-8 and TRBJ1-5; tentative D call: TRBD1 (6 bases). This CDR3 is 13 amino acids long. V was trimmed by 9 bases and J by 6 bases, leaving 16 bases between them. Germline CDR1 and CDR2: SGHTS and YDEGEE. The CDR3, as DNA: TGTGCCACCTCGGGGGGGCTGGTTCAGCCCCAGCATTTT. It encodes CATSGGLVQPQHF.